This T cell receptor (beta chain) was obtained from a study of identical twins. Regarding this clonotype: The target antigen is unknown.

Trimming pared 4 bases from V and 10 bases from J, leaving 17 bases between. This CDR3 has 14 amino acids. The germline gives CDR1 MNHNS, CDR2 SASEGT. Each CDR3 protein gets one entry after TCRdb re-called the 5' RACE reads with MiXCR. The sample has approximately 1.8 million distinct CDR3 sequences, under 35% seen once. The study, taken as a whole, reports: The abundant beta clonotypes from cord blood had fewer insertions, and memory repertoires had none of this.

This chain connects TRBV6-1 to TRBJ2-1; D call uncertain. The source of this sequence is a newborn girl in good health. Source material: cord blood. CDR3 nucleotide sequence: TGTGCCAGCAGTGCTATGATTCCGGGTGTGGAGCAGTTCTTC. Its protein is CASSAMIPGVEQFF.